The 15 T cell receptor beta chains in this list originate from one sample, sequenced in a study of human T cells and chemical hapten exposure. TCRdb independently ran MiXCR on the RACE reads; one entry per CDR3 protein. Counted here are more than 100,000 distinct CDR3 sequences, roughly an eighth occurring once; the ten biggest clones make up roughly 0.92%. Noted time point: patch test 1, 2 weeks after DPC sensitization. The treatment: therapeutic diphenylcyclopropenone sensitization with weekly scalp DPC. The sample consisted of whole blood, taken in connection with sensitization to the hapten diphenylcyclopropenone (DPC). These receptors all come from a man in his late teens or twenties with alopecia areata. Some clones in this sample may be carry-over from other donors' samples.

This sequence joins TRBV21-1 and TRBJ2-1. TRBV21-1 is labeled a pseudogene. The CDR3 consists of 15 residues. The DNA for the CDR3 is TGTGCCAGCAGCAAAGTAATCGAACGCCTCAGTGAGCTGTTCTTC. Protein sequence: CASSKVIERLSELFF.

The chain joins TRBV28 to TRBJ2-4; 8 nucleotides align to TRBD1. CDR3 length equals 16 residues. Germline lookup yields CDR1 MDHEN and CDR2 SYDVKM. Trimming removed 2 bases from V and 0 bases from J; junction bases left unmatched: 3. The CDR3 DNA sequence: TGTGCCAGCAGTTTAGACAGGGGAATAGCCAAAAACATTCAGTACTTC. Amino acids: CASSLDRGIAKNIQYF.

The J gene is TRBJ2-7, the V gene TRBV10-3; D is ambiguous. The length of the CDR3 is 16 residues. CDR1 ENHRY and CDR2 SYGVKD come from the germline V gene. The V end was cut by 3 bases, the J end by 0 bases, with 15 bases between. In nucleotides, the CDR3 is TGTGCCATCAGTGAACCTCGCGGACCGAGCTCCTACGAGCAGTACTTC. Its translation: CAISEPRGPSSYEQYF.

V is TRBV11-2 and J is TRBJ1-1; D is unclear. V was cut by 2 bases and J by 0 bases, with 7 bases left in between. This CDR3 comprises 14 residues. CDR1 is SGHAT and CDR2 is FQNNGV in the germline V gene. CDR3 sequence reads: CASSLRQVNTEAFF. CDR3 DNA: TGTGCCAGCAGCTTAAGACAAGTGAACACTGAAGCTTTCTTT.

This chain connects TRBV4-3 to TRBJ2-4; D not certain. The CDR3 is 19 residues long. Trimming took 0 bases from V and 1 from J, leaving 19 bases between them. Germline V gene lookup returns CDR1 LGHNA and CDR2 YSLEER. CDR3 sequence: CASSQERQVRNLAKNIQYF. The CDR3 nucleotides read TGCGCCAGCAGCCAAGAACGCCAGGTCCGAAACCTTGCCAAAAACATTCAGTACTTC.

The rearrangement links TRBV27 to TRBJ2-5, with TRBD2 matching over 11 bases. The CDR3 extends over 14 amino acids. Germline V gene sequence: CDR1 MNHEY, CDR2 SMNVEV (reference sequence). V shed 4 bases, J shed 4 bases, and the junction held 2 bases outside the gene matches. The CDR3 is CASSSGTSGETQYF. CDR3 nucleotide sequence: TGTGCCAGCAGTTCCGGGACTAGCGGAGAGACCCAGTACTTC.

The rearrangement joins TRBV12-3 or TRBV12-4 to TRBJ1-2, with D possibly TRBD1 on 5 matching bases. The CDR3 length is 13 residues. The ends were cut back, 7 bases at V and 7 bases at J, with 16 bases in the middle. CDR3 DNA sequence: TGTGCCAGCACGGGGCTGGGAGGACCTGGCTACACCTTC. Amino acids: CASTGLGGPGYTF.

This clonotype was seen only a few times. The CDR3 loop reads CASRSRQGSLNGYTF. CDR3 DNA sequence: TGTGCCAGCAGATCCCGACAGGGTTCGTTGAATGGCTACACCTTC. The chain links TRBV6-5 to TRBJ1-2; 7 bases are a match to TRBD1. With 6 bases clipped from V and 6 bases from J, the junction kept 13 bases outside the gene matches. CDR3 length: 15 amino acids. Germline CDR1 and CDR2: MNHEY and SVGAGI.

The V call is TRBV28, the J call TRBJ1-1, with 7 bases identical to TRBD1. With V trimmed by 5 bases and J by 5 bases, 17 bases remained unmatched. This CDR3 spans 17 amino acids. CDR1 is MDHEN, CDR2 SYDVKM, per germline. The DNA for the CDR3 is TGTGCCAGCAGTCCGCGTGGGGAGACAGGGAAAGAGACTGAAGCTTTCTTT. It yields the protein CASSPRGETGKETEAFF.

This chain joins TRBV4-2 and TRBJ1-5, with TRBD1 identical over 8 bases. The CDR3 is 16 residues long. With 0 bases clipped from V and 3 bases from J, the junction kept 4 bases outside the gene matches. From germline, CDR1 is LGHNA and CDR2 YNFKEQ. The CDR3 DNA reads TGTGCCAGCAGCCAAGATCCAGGGGGCAACAATCAGCCCCAGCATTTT. Its protein is CASSQDPGGNNQPQHF.

The J gene is TRBJ2-7, the V gene TRBV4-3, with a tentative D call TRBD1 (7 bases). Trimming took 6 bases from V and 3 from J, leaving 18 bases between them. This CDR3 contains 15 residues. CDR1 is LGHNA and CDR2 is YSLEER in the germline V gene. The CDR3 region has the DNA TGCGCCAGCAGTCGGGAGACAGGGTCAATCTACGAGCAGTACTTC. It codes for CASSRETGSIYEQYF.

This clonotype was observed at least ten times. This chain uses TRBV20-1 with TRBJ2-7; D may be TRBD2 (5 bases). The germline V gene has CDR1 DFQATT and CDR2 SNEGSKA (reference sequence). The CDR3 consists of 11 residues. V lost 1 base, J lost 4 bases, and 5 bases lay in between. The CDR3 DNA reads as TGCAGTGCTAGAGGGAGGTACGAGCAGTACTTC. It is translated as CSARGRYEQYF.

This clonotype came up a few times. The rearrangement uses TRBV7-6 and TRBJ2-1; D not resolved. The CDR3 is made up of 16 amino acids. Trimming removed 5 bases from V and 4 bases from J, with 18 bases in between. Germline lookup yields CDR1 SGHVS and CDR2 FNYEAQ. Here the CDR3 reads CASSPPPGDGYNEQFF. Here the CDR3 DNA reads TGTGCCAGCAGCCCACCCCCTGGGGATGGGTACAATGAGCAGTTCTTC. Together with reference TRBV7-6 and TRBJ2-1, the CDR3 gives the full variable domain: GAGVSQSPRYKVTKRGQDVALRCDPISGHVSLYWYRQALGQGPEFLTYFNYEAQQDKSGLPNDRFSAERPEGSISTLTIQRTEQRDSAMYRCASSPPPGDGYNEQFFGPGTRLTVL.

This clonotype was observed many times. The chain is built from TRBV12-3 or TRBV12-4 and TRBJ2-3, with 13 bases matching TRBD2. Trimming removed 4 bases from V and 0 bases from J; junction bases left unmatched: 10. The CDR3 runs to 19 residues. CDR3 in DNA: TGTGCCAGCAGTTGGACTAGCGGGGGAGAATGGGCTAGCACAGATACGCAGTATTTT. Encoded protein: CASSWTSGGEWASTDTQYF.

This clonotype appeared many times. The V call is TRBV7-9, the J call TRBJ2-7; 7 nucleotides line up with TRBD2. Germline V gene lookup returns CDR1 SEHNR and CDR2 FQNEAQ (reference sequence). J gave up 7 bases and V 0 bases, and 12 bases lay outside the gene matches. The CDR3 has 16 residues. The CDR3 loop reads CASSLAGEGPSGEQYV. DNA for the CDR3: TGTGCCAGCAGCTTAGCGGGGGAGGGGCCCTCAGGTGAGCAGTACGTC.